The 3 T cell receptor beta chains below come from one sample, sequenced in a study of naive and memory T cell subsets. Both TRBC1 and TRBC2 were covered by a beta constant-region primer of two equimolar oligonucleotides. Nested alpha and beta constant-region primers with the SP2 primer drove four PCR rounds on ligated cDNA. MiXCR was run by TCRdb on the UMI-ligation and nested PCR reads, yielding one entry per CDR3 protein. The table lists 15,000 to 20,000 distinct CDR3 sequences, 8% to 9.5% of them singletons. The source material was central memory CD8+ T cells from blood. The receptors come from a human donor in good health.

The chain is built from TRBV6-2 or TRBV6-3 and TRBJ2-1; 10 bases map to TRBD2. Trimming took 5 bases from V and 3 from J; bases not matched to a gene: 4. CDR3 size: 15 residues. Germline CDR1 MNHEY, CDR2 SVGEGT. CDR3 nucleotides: TGTGCCAGCAGTCCTTCTAGCGGGGGCTACAATGAGCAGTTCTTC. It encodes CASSPSSGGYNEQFF.

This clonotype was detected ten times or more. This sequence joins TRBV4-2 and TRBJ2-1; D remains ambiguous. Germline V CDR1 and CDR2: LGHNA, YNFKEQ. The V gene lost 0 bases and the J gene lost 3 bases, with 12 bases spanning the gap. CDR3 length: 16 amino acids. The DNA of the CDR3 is TGTGCCAGCAGCCAAGATCCAGCAGGTATCTACAATGAGCAGTTCTTC. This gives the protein CASSQDPAGIYNEQFF.

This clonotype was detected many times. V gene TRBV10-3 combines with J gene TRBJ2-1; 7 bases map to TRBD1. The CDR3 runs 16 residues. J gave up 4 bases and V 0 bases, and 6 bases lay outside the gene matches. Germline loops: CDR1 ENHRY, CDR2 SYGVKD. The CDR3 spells CAISESMAGGYNEQFF. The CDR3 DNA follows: TGTGCCATCAGTGAGTCGATGGCAGGGGGTTACAATGAGCAGTTCTTC.